This T cell receptor beta chain was sequenced in a study of blood T cell repertoires in COVID-19. In the study overall: COVID-19 samples collected from the United States, Italy and Spain covered acute and convalescent phases. PBMCs, B-cell-depleted T cells, or T cells were the source of the cDNA or gDNA that made up the material.

Original processing methods: Reference gene primer amplification in the assay estimated nucleated cell counts. Sequenced by immunoSEQ multiplex PCR; TCRdb stores in-frame clones only, minus some. V and J calls and clone size are as listed in that table; D and trimming were resolved from the DNA. The sample shows 250,000 to 350,000 clones, 80% to 90% of them seen only once. This CDR3 contains 15 residues. The V gene's germline CDR1 is SGHAT and CDR2 FQDESV (reference sequence). J lost 1 base, V lost 4 bases, and 3 bases had no gene match. In Cohort 3, a recovered donor had either two negative PCRs, clearance, or symptom resolution.

V usage is TRBV11-1 and J usage is TRBJ2-1; 8 bases match TRBD2. Sequencing was carried out using PBMCs or T cells enriched from blood (not recorded which). The TCR originated in a young woman who had recovered from COVID-19. CDR3 in amino acids: CASSSRGGSYNEQFF. CDR3 coding DNA: TGTGCCAGCAGCTCACGGGGGGGGTCCTACAATGAGCAGTTCTTC.